The T cell receptor (beta chain) under discussion was sequenced for a study of T cell responses to AZD1222 COVID-19 vaccine. Study findings and constraints: Donor demographics were predominantly white British with a female majority; clonal diversity may be underestimated. CD4 TCRs linked to vaccination spanned spike, dominating at 160-218 and 743-854. Recipients of AZD1222 seropositive at baseline numbered only 5 to 7.

Method: immunoSEQ multiplex PCR; TCRdb's copy keeps in-frame clones and lacks some. The data contain about 140,000 clones, 90% to 95% of them singletons. V was clipped by 0 bases and J by 6 bases; unmatched bases: 5. The CDR3 covers 17 residues. With respect to this clone: Its antigen is unknown.

The sequence was collected from an adult who had recovered from COVID-19. This chain links TRBV23-1 with TRBJ2-2; 12 nucleotides line up with TRBD2. TRBV23-1 is placed among ORFs of uncertain function. Sequencing was performed on peripheral blood, taken after recovery from COVID-19. This CDR3 is CASSQSGLAGGPGELFF. CDR3 coding DNA: TGCGCCAGCAGTCAATCGGGGCTAGCGGGAGGGCCCGGGGAGCTGTTTTTT.